Reported below is one T cell receptor beta chain. This record comes from a study of blood T cell repertoires in COVID-19. Study-wide context: Samples came from the United States, Italy and Spain, spanning acute and convalescent COVID-19. Nucleic acid was either cDNA or gDNA, and it came from T cells, B-cell-depleted T cells, or PBMCs.

Data came from immunoSEQ multiplex PCR; TCRdb stores just in-frame clones and leaves some out. Of about 150,000 clones listed, about 89% are singletons. The CDR3 is 14 residues long. V was shortened by 3 bases and J by 2 bases, with 10 bases between the two germline ends. Germline assignment: CDR1 MNHEY and CDR2 SMNVEV (reference sequence). The sample was peripheral blood. The chain has TRBV27 and TRBJ1-2; TRBD1 is a possible D gene (5 bases). The source is a man over 45 with acute or convalescent COVID-19. DNA of the CDR3: TGTGCCAGCAGTTTCGGCAGGGAAAACTATGGCTACACCTTC. Translation gives CASSFGRENYGYTF.